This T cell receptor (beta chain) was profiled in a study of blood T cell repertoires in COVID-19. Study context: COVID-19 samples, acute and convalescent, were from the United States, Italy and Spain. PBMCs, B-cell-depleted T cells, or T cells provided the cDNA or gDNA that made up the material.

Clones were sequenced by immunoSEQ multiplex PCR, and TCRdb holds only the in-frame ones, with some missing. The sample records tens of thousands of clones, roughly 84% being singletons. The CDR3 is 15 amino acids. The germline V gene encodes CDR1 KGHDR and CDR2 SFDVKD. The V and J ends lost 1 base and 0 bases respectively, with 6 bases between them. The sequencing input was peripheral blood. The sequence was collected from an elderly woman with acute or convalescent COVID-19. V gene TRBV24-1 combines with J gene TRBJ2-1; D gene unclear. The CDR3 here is CATSDLASSYNEQFF. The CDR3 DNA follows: TGTGCCACCAGTGATTTAGCGAGCTCCTACAATGAGCAGTTCTTC.